This TCR beta chain was observed in a study of blood T cell repertoires in COVID-19. CDR3 length: 19 residues. The ends lost 5 bases at V and 0 bases at J; junction bases unmatched: 9. CDR1 is MNHEY and CDR2 is SMNVEV in the germline V gene (reference sequence). Individuals aged roughly 18 to 95 years were recruited from approximately 22 US areas. Sequencing was performed with immunoSEQ multiplex PCR; in TCRdb, only in-frame clones are kept and a portion is missing. The sample shows roughly 160,000 clones, roughly 84% of them seen only once. The genes are TRBV27 and TRBJ2-2; 13 bases are a match to TRBD2. Sequences were obtained from PBMCs or T cells enriched from blood (not recorded which). The sequence derives from a man between 60 and 70 years old who had recovered from COVID-19. DNA for the CDR3: TGTGCCAGCAGTGTAAGACTAGCGGGAGGACAATCGAACACCGGGGAGCTGTTTTTT. Amino acids: CASSVRLAGGQSNTGELFF.